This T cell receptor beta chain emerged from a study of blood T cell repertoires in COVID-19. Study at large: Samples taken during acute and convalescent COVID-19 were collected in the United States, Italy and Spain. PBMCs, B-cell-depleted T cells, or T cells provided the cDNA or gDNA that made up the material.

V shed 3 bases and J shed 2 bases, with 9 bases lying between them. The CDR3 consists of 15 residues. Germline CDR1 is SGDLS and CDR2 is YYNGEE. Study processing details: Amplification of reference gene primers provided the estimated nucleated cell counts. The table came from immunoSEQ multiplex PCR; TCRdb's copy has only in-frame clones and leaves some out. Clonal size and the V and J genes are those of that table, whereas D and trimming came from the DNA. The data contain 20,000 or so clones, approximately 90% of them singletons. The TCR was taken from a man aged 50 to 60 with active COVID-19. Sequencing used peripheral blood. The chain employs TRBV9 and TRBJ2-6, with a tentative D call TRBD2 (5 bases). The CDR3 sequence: CASSGFGAGANVLTF. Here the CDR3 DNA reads TGTGCCAGCAGCGGATTCGGGGCTGGGGCCAACGTCCTGACTTTC.